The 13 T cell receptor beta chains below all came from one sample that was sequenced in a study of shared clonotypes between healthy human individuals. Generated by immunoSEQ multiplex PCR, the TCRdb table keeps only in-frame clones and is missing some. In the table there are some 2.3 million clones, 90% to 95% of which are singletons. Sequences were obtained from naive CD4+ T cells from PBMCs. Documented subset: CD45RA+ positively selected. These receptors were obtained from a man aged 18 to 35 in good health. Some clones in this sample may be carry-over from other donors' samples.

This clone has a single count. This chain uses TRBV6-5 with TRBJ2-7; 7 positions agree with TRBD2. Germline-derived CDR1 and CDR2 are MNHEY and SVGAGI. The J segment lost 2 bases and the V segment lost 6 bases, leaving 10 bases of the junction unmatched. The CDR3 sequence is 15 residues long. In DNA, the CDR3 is TGTGCCAGCAGGCCCGCGCAGGCGGGGGCCTACGAGCAGTACTTC. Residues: CASRPAQAGAYEQYF.

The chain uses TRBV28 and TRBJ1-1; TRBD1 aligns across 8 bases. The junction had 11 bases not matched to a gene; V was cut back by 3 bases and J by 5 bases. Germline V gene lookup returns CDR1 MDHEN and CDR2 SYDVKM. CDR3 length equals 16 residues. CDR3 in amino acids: CASSLWGRGPGTEAFF. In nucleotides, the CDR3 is TGTGCCAGCAGTTTGTGGGGCAGGGGGCCGGGGACTGAAGCTTTCTTT.

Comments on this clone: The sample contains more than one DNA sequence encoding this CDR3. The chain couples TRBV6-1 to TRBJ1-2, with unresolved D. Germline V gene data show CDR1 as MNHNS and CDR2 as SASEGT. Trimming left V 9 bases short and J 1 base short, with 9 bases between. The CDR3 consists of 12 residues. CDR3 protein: CASSQINYGYTF. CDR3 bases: TGTGCCAGTAGTCAAATTAACTATGGCTACACCTTC.

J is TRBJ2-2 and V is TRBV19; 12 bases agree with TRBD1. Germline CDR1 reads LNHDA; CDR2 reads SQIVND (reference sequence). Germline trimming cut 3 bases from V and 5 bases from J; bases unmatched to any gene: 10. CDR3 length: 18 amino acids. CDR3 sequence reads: CASSIPLGDRGHTGELFF. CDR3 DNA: TGTGCCAGTAGTATCCCCTTGGGGGACAGGGGGCATACCGGGGAGCTGTTTTTT.

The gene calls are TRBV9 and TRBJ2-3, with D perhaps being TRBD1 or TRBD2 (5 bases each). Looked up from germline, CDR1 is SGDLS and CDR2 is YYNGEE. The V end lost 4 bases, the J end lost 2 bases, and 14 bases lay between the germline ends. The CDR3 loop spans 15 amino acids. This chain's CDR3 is CASSTPGPTTDTQYF. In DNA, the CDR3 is TGTGCCAGCAGCACACCGGGACCCACCACAGATACGCAGTATTTT.

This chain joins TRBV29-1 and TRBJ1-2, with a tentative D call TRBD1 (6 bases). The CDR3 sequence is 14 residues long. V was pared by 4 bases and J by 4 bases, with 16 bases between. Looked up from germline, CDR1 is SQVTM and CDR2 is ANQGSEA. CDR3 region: CSVASSGGGYGYTF. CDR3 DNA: TGCAGCGTTGCGTCGTCGGGGGGCGGCTATGGCTACACCTTC.

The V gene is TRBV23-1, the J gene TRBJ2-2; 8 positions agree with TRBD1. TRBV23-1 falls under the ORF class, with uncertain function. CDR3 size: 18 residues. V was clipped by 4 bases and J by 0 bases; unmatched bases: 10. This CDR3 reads CASSPNLRDRTNTGELFF. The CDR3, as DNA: TGCGCCAGCAGTCCTAACCTCCGGGACAGGACGAACACCGGGGAGCTGTTTTTT.

For the CDR3, the DNA is TGTGCCAGCAGCTTAGATCGGTTATACAATGAGCAGTTCTTC. Protein: CASSLDRLYNEQFF. The chain uses TRBV11-3 and TRBJ2-1; D not resolved. Germline CDR1 and CDR2: SGHNT and YENEEA. The CDR3 is made up of 14 amino acids. The germline V and J ends were trimmed by 0 bases and 4 bases, with 7 bases remaining between them.

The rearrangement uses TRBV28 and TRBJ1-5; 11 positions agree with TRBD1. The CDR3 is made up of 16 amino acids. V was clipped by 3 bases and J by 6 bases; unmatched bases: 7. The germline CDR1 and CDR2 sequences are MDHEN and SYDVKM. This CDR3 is CASSLLRGTGGQPQHF. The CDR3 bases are TGTGCCAGCAGTTTGCTCCGCGGGACAGGGGGTCAGCCCCAGCATTTT.

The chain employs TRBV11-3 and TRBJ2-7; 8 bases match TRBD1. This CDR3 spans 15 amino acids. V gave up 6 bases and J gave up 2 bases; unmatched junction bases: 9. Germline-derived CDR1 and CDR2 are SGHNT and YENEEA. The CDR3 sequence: CASSPDRARAYEQYF. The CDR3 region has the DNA TGTGCCAGCAGTCCGGACAGGGCTCGGGCCTACGAGCAGTACTTC.

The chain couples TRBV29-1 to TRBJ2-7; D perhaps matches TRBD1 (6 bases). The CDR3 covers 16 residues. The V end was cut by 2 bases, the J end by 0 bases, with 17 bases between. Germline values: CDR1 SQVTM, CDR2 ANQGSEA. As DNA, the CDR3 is TGCAGCGTTGAACTTGGCCGGGACAAGAGCTCCTACGAGCAGTACTTC. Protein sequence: CSVELGRDKSSYEQYF.

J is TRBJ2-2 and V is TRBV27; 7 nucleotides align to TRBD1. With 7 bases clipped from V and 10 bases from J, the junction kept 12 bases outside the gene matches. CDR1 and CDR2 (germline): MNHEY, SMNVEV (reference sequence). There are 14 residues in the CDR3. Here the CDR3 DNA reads TGTGCCAGCACCTTTGTAAACAGGGGAAAGGAGCTGTTTTTT. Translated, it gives CASTFVNRGKELFF.

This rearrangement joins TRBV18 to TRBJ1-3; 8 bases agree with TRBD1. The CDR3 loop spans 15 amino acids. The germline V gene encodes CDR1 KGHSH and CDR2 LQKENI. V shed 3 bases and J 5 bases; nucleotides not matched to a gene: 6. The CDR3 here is CASSPTGQGRNTIYF. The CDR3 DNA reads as TGTGCCAGCTCACCGACAGGACAGGGACGAAACACCATATATTTT.